This T cell receptor (beta chain) was recorded in a study of blood T cell repertoires in COVID-19. Per the study methods: Reference gene primer amplification yielded estimated nucleated cell counts. Produced via immunoSEQ multiplex PCR; TCRdb's table is partial and in-frame only. V, J and clone size were drawn from that table, and D and trimming were deduced from the DNA. Of around 220,000 clones listed, roughly 90% are singletons. The CDR3 runs to 15 residues. The germline gives CDR1 LNHDA, CDR2 SQIVND (reference sequence). V lost 0 bases to trimming and J lost 4 bases, with 12 bases between them. This rearrangement joins TRBV19 to TRBJ1-2; the D is unclear. The sample consisted of peripheral blood. This clonotype was obtained from a woman aged 40 to 55 who had recovered from COVID-19. CDR3 nucleotides: TGTGCCAGTAGTATAGATCGAGGTCGGCCCTATGGCTACACCTTC. Residues: CASSIDRGRPYGYTF.